This T cell receptor beta chain was observed in a study of regulatory T cells in long-lasting Graves disease. The time point was: persistent/refractory GD, antithyroid drugs over 5 years with positive TRAb. The TCR library was prepared using RNA isolated from PBMCs. In building TCR beta libraries, iRepertoire HTBI primers were used together with Arm-PCR of CDR3 regions. One entry per CDR3 protein, called by TCRdb with MiXCR from the multiplex PCR reads. The data contain 500,000 to 700,000 distinct CDR3 sequences, 30% of them singletons. The CDR3 runs 13 residues. J gave up 3 bases and V 6 bases, and 4 bases lay outside the gene matches. This clonotype was counted at least ten times.

The clonotype was recovered from a female donor with Graves disease. The rearrangement uses TRBV12-3 or TRBV12-4 and TRBJ1-2; the match to TRBD1 covers 7 bases. The specimen comprised peripheral blood mononuclear cells (PBMCs), sampled when the disease was refractory, from a patient treated with antithyroid drugs. DNA for the CDR3: TGTGCCAGCAGCAGACAGGGTTACTATGGCTACACCTTC. Translated, it gives CASSRQGYYGYTF.